The 7 T cell receptor beta chains below come from one sample, sequenced in a study of blood T cell repertoires in COVID-19. Data came from immunoSEQ multiplex PCR; TCRdb stores just in-frame clones and leaves some out. The table has a few hundred thousand clones, approximately 90% seen once. Sequencing input: PBMCs or T cells enriched from blood (not recorded which). The receptor source for this set is a woman aged 40 to 49 who had recovered from COVID-19.

The chain has TRBV27 and TRBJ2-1, with 7 bases that match TRBD1. With 5 bases clipped from V and 2 bases from J, the junction kept 21 bases outside the gene matches. Germline V CDR1 and CDR2: MNHEY, SMNVEV (reference sequence). The CDR3 length is 20 residues. In DNA form, the CDR3 reads TGTGCCAGCAGTCCCACAGCACTACGAGAGACAGGGAGTGCCTACAATGAGCAGTTCTTC. Protein product: CASSPTALRETGSAYNEQFF.

A single count supports this clone. The sample holds other DNA sequences that translate to the same CDR3. The rearrangement joins TRBV27 to TRBJ1-6; 10 positions agree with TRBD1. Trimming removed 4 bases from V and 7 bases from J; junction bases left unmatched: 4. CDR1 is MNHEY and CDR2 is SMNVEV in the germline V gene (reference sequence). The CDR3 loop spans 15 amino acids. The CDR3 sequence: CASSSPGQGNSPLHF. CDR3 sequence (DNA): TGTGCCAGCAGTTCCCCGGGACAGGGGAATTCACCCCTCCACTTT.

This chain joins TRBV12-5 and TRBJ2-1; the D is unclear. The ends were cut back, 2 bases at V and 8 bases at J, with 4 bases in the middle. The CDR3 sequence is 11 residues long. CDR1 and CDR2 from the germline V gene are LGHNT and FRNRAP. CDR3: CASGLRDEQFF. CDR3 nucleotide sequence: TGTGCTAGTGGTTTGCGAGATGAGCAGTTCTTC. Variable domain in full (rest from reference TRBV12-5 and TRBJ2-1): DARVTQTPRHKVTEMGQEVTMRCQPILGHNTVFWYRQTMMQGLELLAYFRNRAPLDDSGMPKDRFSAEMPDATLATLKIQPSEPRDSAVYFCASGLRDEQFFGPGTRLTVL.

The chain combines TRBV28 with TRBJ1-2, with D possibly TRBD1 on 5 matching bases. Germline V gives CDR1 MDHEN, CDR2 SYDVKM. CDR3 length equals 17 residues. The V gene lost 7 bases and the J gene lost 0 bases, with 21 bases spanning the gap. The CDR3 loop reads CASITQGFSAANYGYTF. The CDR3, as DNA: TGTGCCAGCATCACTCAGGGATTTTCAGCCGCTAACTATGGCTACACCTTC.

The rearrangement uses TRBV4-1 and TRBJ1-1; D is undetermined. CDR1 and CDR2 (germline): MGHRA, YSYEKL. V lost 0 bases to trimming and J lost 4 bases, with 12 bases between them. This CDR3 contains 15 residues. CDR3 residues: CASSQDFPGRTEAFF. CDR3 bases: TGCGCCAGCAGCCAAGACTTTCCAGGTCGCACTGAAGCTTTCTTT.

This clone was seen a handful of times. The chain has TRBV30 and TRBJ1-5, with no clear D. V lost 2 bases, J lost 2 bases, and 19 bases lay in between. Per the germline V gene, CDR1 is GTSNPN and CDR2 is SVGIG (reference sequence). CDR3 size: 17 residues. CDR3 loop: CAWSNGGLLQGNQPQHF. The CDR3 DNA is TGTGCCTGGAGTAATGGAGGGCTGCTTCAGGGCAATCAGCCCCAGCATTTT.

This sequence joins TRBV6-2 or TRBV6-3 and TRBJ2-7; 9 nucleotides agree with TRBD2. The V segment lost 2 bases and the J segment 0 bases; nucleotides outside the gene matches: 5. The CDR3 sequence is 16 residues long. Germline V gene data show CDR1 as MNHEY and CDR2 as SVGEGT. This chain's CDR3 is CASSYGTAGGSYEQYF. CDR3 bases: TGTGCCAGCAGTTACGGGACAGCGGGAGGCTCCTACGAGCAGTACTTC.